Shown below are 25 T cell receptor beta chains from a single sample sequenced in a study of T cells in women clearing cervical HPV infection. The data were produced by immunoSEQ multiplex PCR, yet TCRdb's version contains in-frame clones alone and is incomplete. Its clone listing holds tens of thousands of clones. The sample taken for sequencing was blood buffy coat. These receptors were obtained from a woman aged 18 to 69 with a cervical HPV16 infection that either progressed to CIN3+ or cleared (not recorded which).

On this clone itself: The read finishes 3 residues shy of the CDR3 end, and the germline J gene is used to complete it. This chain joins TRBV20-1 and TRBJ1-2, with 7 bases lining up with TRBD1. After removal of 7 bases from V and 4 bases from J, the junction contained 12 bases not matched to a gene. Looked up from germline, CDR1 is DFQATT and CDR2 is SNEGSKA (reference sequence). CDR3 length: 14 amino acids. Here the CDR3 reads CSVLNDRAGYGYTF. The covered CDR3 bases are TGCAGTGTACTAAATGACAGGGCCGGCTATGGC.

Regarding this clone: The read terminates 3 residues ahead of where the CDR3 ends, so the germline J gene completes it. This rearrangement joins TRBV27 to TRBJ2-1; the match to TRBD2 covers 13 bases. The CDR3 spans 16 residues. With 5 bases clipped from V and 4 bases from J, the junction kept 5 bases outside the gene matches. Germline V lookup: CDR1 MNHEY, CDR2 SMNVEV (reference sequence). The sequenced CDR3 bases are TGTGCCAGCAGTCCCACTAGCGGGGGGGCTTACAATGAG. Encoded protein: CASSPTSGGAYNE. The entire CDR3 protein reads CASSPTSGGAYNEQFF.

Turning to this clone: The read terminates 3 residues before the CDR3 end, so the remaining end is supplied by the germline J gene. The chain recombines TRBV18 with TRBJ2-1; D perhaps matches TRBD2 (5 bases). The CDR3 contains 16 residues. Trimming stripped 3 bases from V and 4 bases from J, with 16 bases between. The germline gives CDR1 KGHSH, CDR2 LQKENI. The CDR3 bases that were read are TGTGCCAGCTCACCGCGACGGGCGGGTACTTACAATGAG. Residues: CASSPRRAGTYNE. The whole CDR3 protein is CASSPRRAGTYNEQFF.

As for this clone: The CDR3 end is not reached by the read, which stops 3 residues before it; the germline J gene fills it in. The V gene is TRBV2, the J gene TRBJ2-2; tentatively, D is TRBD1 (6 bases). The germline V and J ends were trimmed by 5 bases and 5 bases, with 9 bases remaining between them. The CDR3 runs to 13 residues. CDR1 SNHLY and CDR2 FYNNEI come from the germline V gene. The CDR3 DNA, read in part, is TGTGCCAGCAGTTCCCAGGGGACCGGGGAG. This gives the protein CASSSQGTGE. The CDR3, in full, reads CASSSQGTGELFF.

In the case of this clone: The read terminates 3 residues before the CDR3 end, so the remaining end is supplied by the germline J gene. V usage is TRBV5-1 and J usage is TRBJ1-4; 8 nucleotides match TRBD1. The V and J ends lost 4 bases and 6 bases, in that order; junction bases with no gene match: 8. Germline lookup yields CDR1 SGHRS and CDR2 YFSETQ. The CDR3 length is 15 residues. CDR3 DNA (partial): TGCGCCAGCAGCCGACGTGAGACAGGGGATGAAAAA. This gives the protein CASSRRETGDEK. The full CDR3 protein is CASSRRETGDEKLFF.

Concerning this clone: The DNA ends 3 residues before the CDR3 does, and the rest of the CDR3 is filled in from the germline J gene. The chain couples TRBV5-1 to TRBJ2-1, with D perhaps TRBD1 (5 bases). This CDR3 contains 14 residues. The V end lost 0 bases, the J end lost 3 bases, and 7 bases lay between the germline ends. In germline, CDR1 is SGHRS, CDR2 YFSETQ. CDR3 loop: CASSLGGGYNEQFF. Incomplete CDR3 DNA: TGCGCCAGCAGCTTGGGGGGCGGCTACAATGAG.

Comment on this clone: The read ends 3 residues before the CDR3 terminus; that terminus is restored from the germline J gene. The chain links TRBV7-6 to TRBJ2-3; TRBD2 matches 10 bases. V dropped 5 bases and J dropped 5; count of bases not matched to a gene: 16. Germline values: CDR1 SGHVS, CDR2 FNYEAQ. The CDR3 is made up of 18 amino acids. The CDR3 spells CASSTAALLAGSEDTQYF. The part of the CDR3 DNA that was read is TGTGCCAGCAGCACAGCCGCCCTACTAGCGGGATCTGAAGATACG.

Of note for this clone: Read sequence stops 3 residues before the CDR3 end, and the germline J gene provides the missing end. V is TRBV10-3 and J is TRBJ2-3, with 7 bases fitting TRBD1. Germline loops: CDR1 ENHRY, CDR2 SYGVKD. This CDR3 has 13 amino acids. The CDR3 reads CAIRGTEQETQYF. Incomplete CDR3 DNA: TGTGCCATCAGGGGGACAGAGCAAGAGACG.

For this clone: The CDR3 end lies 3 residues beyond the end of the read and is filled in from the germline J gene. This chain joins TRBV12-3 or TRBV12-4 and TRBJ2-1; 9 bases map to TRBD2. The CDR3 runs to 15 residues. Trimming at V came to 6 bases and at J to 7 bases, leaving 10 bases not matched to a gene. The CDR3 sequence: CASSLLAGAWNEQFF. Partial CDR3 DNA: TGTGCCAGCAGCCTGTTAGCGGGAGCCTGGAATGAG.

In the case of this clone: With the read ending 3 residues before the CDR3 end, the germline J gene is used to fill in that end. The rearrangement uses TRBV18 and TRBJ1-2; possible D gene TRBD1, 5 bases. This CDR3 comprises 15 residues. The germline V gene encodes CDR1 KGHSH and CDR2 LQKENI. Incomplete CDR3 DNA: TGTGCCAGCTCGCAACTAAGGGCGGGGGTAGATGAC. Its translation is CASSQLRAGVDD. In full, the CDR3 is CASSQLRAGVDDYTF.

The CDR3 loop is CSVEPGSLLYGYTF. The covered CDR3 bases are TGCAGCGTTGAACCCGGGTCCCTCCTCTATGGC. The genes are TRBV29-1 and TRBJ1-2; D not resolved. The sequence runs out 3 residues before the end of the CDR3; the remainder is reconstructed from the germline J gene. CDR3 length: 14 residues. V was clipped by 2 bases and J by 4 bases, with 14 bases between them. Germline-derived CDR1 and CDR2 are SQVTM and ANQGSEA.

Turning to this clone: The sequenced fragment ends 3 residues before the CDR3 boundary, so the rest is inferred from the germline J gene. This rearrangement joins TRBV29-1 to TRBJ2-2; weak D call: TRBD1 (6 bases). Looked up from germline, CDR1 is SQVTM and CDR2 is ANQGSEA. This CDR3 region has 13 residues. CDR3: CSIRQEEDSPLFF. The DNA read from the CDR3 is TGCAGCATAAGACAGGAGGAGGATTCACCG.

Comments on this clone: The CDR3 goes on 3 residues after the read ends, and that part is filled in from the germline J gene. The rearrangement joins TRBV20-1 to TRBJ2-1; TRBD2 matches 10 bases. The CDR3 is 15 amino acids. Germline CDR1 and CDR2: DFQATT and SNEGSKA (reference sequence). Germline trimming cut 3 bases from V and 8 bases from J; bases unmatched to any gene: 10. The CDR3 DNA, read in part, is TGCAGTGCTAGTAAGGTACTAGCGGGAAGATATGAG. Translated, it gives CSASKVLAGRYE. The entire CDR3 protein reads CSASKVLAGRYEQFF.

Worth noting for this clone: The read is 3 residues too short to cover the CDR3 end, so that end is filled in from the germline J gene. Other nucleotide sequences in the sample specify the same CDR3. The chain combines TRBV30 with TRBJ1-3; possibly TRBD1 for D (5 bases). In germline, CDR1 is GTSNPN, CDR2 SVGIG (reference sequence). Trimming cost V 2 bases and J 4 bases, with 12 bases left between them. The length of the CDR3 is 14 residues. Incomplete CDR3 DNA: TGTGCCTGGAGTCCTGGACATGCCGGAAACACC. Translating gives CAWSPGHAGNT. The whole CDR3 protein is CAWSPGHAGNTIYF.

A word on this clone: The sequence runs out 3 residues before the end of the CDR3; the remainder is reconstructed from the germline J gene. The chain recombines TRBV20-1 with TRBJ2-7, with D possibly matching TRBD1 (5 bases). The V and J ends lost 7 bases and 3 bases respectively, with 22 bases between them. This CDR3 contains 15 residues. Germline lookup yields CDR1 DFQATT and CDR2 SNEGSKA (reference sequence). The CDR3 bases that were read are TGCAGTGAGGGGTCATCAAGATCCGTCATCTACGAG. Its protein product is CSEGSSRSVIYE. The CDR3 reads in full as CSEGSSRSVIYEQYF.

Regarding this clone: Read data end 3 residues before the CDR3 end; the end is taken from the germline J gene. This sequence joins TRBV7-2 and TRBJ1-6, with D uncertain. Trimming cost V 4 bases and J 7 bases, with 14 bases left between them. Germline V gene lookup returns CDR1 SGHTA and CDR2 FQGNSA. The CDR3 is 15 residues long. CDR3 DNA (partial): TGTGCCAGCAGCTCAGGTGGTTTTACCAATTCACCC. Its translation: CASSSGGFTNSP. In full, the CDR3 is CASSSGGFTNSPLHF.

Concerning this clone: The read gets to within 3 residues of the CDR3 end, and the germline J gene fills in the rest. The chain is built from TRBV19 and TRBJ1-1; TRBD1 might be the D (6 bases). V gave up 7 bases and J gave up 0 bases, with 12 bases separating them. Germline CDR1 is LNHDA and CDR2 is SQIVND (reference sequence). The CDR3 length is 14 residues. The CDR3 sequence is CASNDRIMNTEAFF. The CDR3 DNA, read in part, is TGTGCCAGTAATGACAGGATCATGAACACTGAA.

In the case of this clone: The CDR3 is cut off 3 residues early in the read; its end comes from the germline J gene. This rearrangement joins TRBV11-3 to TRBJ2-7, with D uncertain. V was pared by 2 bases and J by 3 bases, with 5 bases between. This CDR3 contains 12 residues. Germline values: CDR1 SGHNT, CDR2 YENEEA. Partial CDR3 DNA: TGTGCCAGCAGCTTACAGAACTACGAG. The encoded protein is CASSLQNYE. In full, the CDR3 is CASSLQNYEQYF. Full variable domain (outside the CDR3, taken from reference TRBV11-3 and TRBJ2-7): EAGVVQSPRYKIIEKKQPVAFWCNPISGHNTLYWYLQNLGQGPELLIRYENEEAVDDSQLPKDRFSAERLKGVDSTLKIQPAELGDSAVYLCASSLQNYEQYFGPGTRLTVT.

Of note for this clone: The CDR3 end falls 3 residues outside the read, so it is completed with the germline J gene. The chain is built from TRBV11-2 and TRBJ2-7, with 8 nucleotides matching TRBD1. The V gene end was trimmed by 5 bases and the J gene end by 2 bases; junction bases not matched to a gene: 8. The CDR3 runs 15 residues. Germline V lookup: CDR1 SGHAT, CDR2 FQNNGV. The sequenced CDR3 bases are TGTGCCAGCAGCCGTGGACAGGGTTCTCCCTACGAG. Its translation is CASSRGQGSPYE. The whole CDR3 reads CASSRGQGSPYEQYF.

As concerns this clone: Read data end 3 residues before the CDR3 end; the end is taken from the germline J gene. The chain employs TRBV19 and TRBJ1-2; D is possibly TRBD1 (6 bases). Germline V CDR1 and CDR2: LNHDA, SQIVND (reference sequence). The CDR3 is made up of 15 amino acids. This chain's CDR3 is CASSVAGASWNDYTF. The CDR3 bases that were read are TGTGCCAGTAGTGTCGCGGGGGCCTCTTGGAATGAC.

As regards this clone: The read stops 3 residues short of the end of the CDR3; the missing end is completed from the germline J gene. J is TRBJ2-2 and V is TRBV18, with a possible D match to TRBD1 (5 bases). Trimming took 6 bases from V and 3 from J, leaving 14 bases between them. The CDR3 spans 15 residues. Germline lookup yields CDR1 KGHSH and CDR2 LQKENI. The CDR3 reads CASSRQRRDTGELFF. The sequenced CDR3 bases are TGTGCCAGCTCGAGACAGCGCCGGGACACCGGGGAG.

A remark on this clone: The sequence runs out 3 residues before the end of the CDR3; the remainder is reconstructed from the germline J gene. The chain uses TRBV24-1 and TRBJ2-3; the match to TRBD2 covers 12 bases. This CDR3 spans 15 amino acids. The V segment lost 5 bases and the J segment 7 bases; nucleotides outside the gene matches: 6. Germline V gene sequence: CDR1 KGHDR, CDR2 SFDVKD. The CDR3 loop is CATSASSGRENTQYF. The DNA read from the CDR3 is TGTGCCACCAGTGCTTCTAGCGGGAGGGAGAATACG.

To note about this clone: The read ends 3 residues before the CDR3 terminus; that terminus is restored from the germline J gene. The V gene is TRBV20-1, the J gene TRBJ1-5; tentative D call: TRBD1 (6 bases). Trimming pared 4 bases from V and 0 bases from J, leaving 13 bases between. The CDR3 has 15 residues. Germline V CDR1 and CDR2: DFQATT, SNEGSKA (reference sequence). The chain's CDR3 is CSAISQGNSNQPQHF. The covered CDR3 bases are TGCAGTGCTATTAGCCAGGGGAATAGCAATCAGCCC.

Comment on this clone: The read ends 3 residues shy of where the CDR3 ends; the end is completed using the germline J gene. The chain carries TRBV28 and TRBJ2-2; the D gene is possibly TRBD1 (7 bases). V lost 11 bases to trimming and J lost 6 bases, with 16 bases between them. The CDR3 sequence is 13 residues long. CDR1 is MDHEN, CDR2 SYDVKM, per germline. CDR3 DNA (partial): TGTGCCGGAGGGGGCCTCAGGCCCGGGGAG. The encoded protein is CAGGGLRPGE. The full CDR3 protein reads CAGGGLRPGELFF.

Remarks on this clone: The read falls 3 residues short of the CDR3 end, and the missing part is taken from the germline J gene. The V and J genes are TRBV7-2 and TRBJ1-2; D is perhaps TRBD1 (6 bases). The V end lost 1 base, the J end lost 4 bases, and 10 bases lay between the germline ends. CDR1 SGHTA and CDR2 FQGNSA come from the germline V gene. This CDR3 has 14 amino acids. The chain's CDR3 is CASSLDGTIYGYTF. CDR3 bases read: TGTGCCAGCAGCTTAGACGGGACAATCTATGGC.